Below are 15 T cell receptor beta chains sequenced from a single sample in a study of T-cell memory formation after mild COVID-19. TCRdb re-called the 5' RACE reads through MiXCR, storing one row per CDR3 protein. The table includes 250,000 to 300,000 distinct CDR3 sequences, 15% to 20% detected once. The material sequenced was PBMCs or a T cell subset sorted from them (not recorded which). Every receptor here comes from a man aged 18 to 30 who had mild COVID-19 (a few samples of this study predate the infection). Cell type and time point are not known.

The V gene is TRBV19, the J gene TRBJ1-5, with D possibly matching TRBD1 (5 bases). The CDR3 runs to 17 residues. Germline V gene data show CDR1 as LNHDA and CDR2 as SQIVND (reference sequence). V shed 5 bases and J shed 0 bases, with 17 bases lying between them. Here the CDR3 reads CASSLHLGTDSNQPQHF. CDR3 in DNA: TGTGCCAGTAGTCTCCACCTCGGGACGGATAGCAATCAGCCCCAGCATTTT.

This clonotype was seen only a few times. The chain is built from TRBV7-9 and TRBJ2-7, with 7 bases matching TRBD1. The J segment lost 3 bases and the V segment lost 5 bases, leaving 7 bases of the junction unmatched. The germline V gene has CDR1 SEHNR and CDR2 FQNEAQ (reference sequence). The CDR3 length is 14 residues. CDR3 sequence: CASSTQQGSYEQYF. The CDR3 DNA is TGTGCCAGCAGCACTCAACAGGGGAGCTACGAGCAGTACTTC.

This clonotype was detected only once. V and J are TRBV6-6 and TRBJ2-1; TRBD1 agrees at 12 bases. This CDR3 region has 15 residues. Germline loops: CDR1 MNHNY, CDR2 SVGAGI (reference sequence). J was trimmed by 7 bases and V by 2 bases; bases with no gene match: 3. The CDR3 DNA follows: TGTGCCAGCAGTTACACGGGACAGGGGGCGAATGAGCAGTTCTTC. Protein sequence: CASSYTGQGANEQFF.

CDR3 nucleotide sequence: TGTGCCAGCAGCTTGGGGGCCGGGGGGATGGCGCAGTATTTT. As protein: CASSLGAGGMAQYF. The chain has TRBV5-6 and TRBJ2-3, with 7 bases fitting TRBD2. Trimming cost V 0 bases and J 10 bases; bases outside gene matches: 8. This CDR3 is 14 amino acids long. Germline V CDR1 and CDR2: SGHDT, YYEEEE. The full variable domain, rest sourced from reference TRBV5-6 and TRBJ2-3, is DAGVTQSPTHLIKTRGQQVTLRCSPKSGHDTVSWYQQALGQGPQFIFQYYEEEERQRGNFPDRFSGHQFPNYSSELNVNALLLGDSALYLCASSLGAGGMAQYFGPGTRLTVL.

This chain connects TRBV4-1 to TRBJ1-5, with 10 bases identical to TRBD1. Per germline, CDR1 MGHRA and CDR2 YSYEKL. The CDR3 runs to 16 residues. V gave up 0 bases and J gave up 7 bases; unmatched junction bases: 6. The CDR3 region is CASSQETGGAGQPQHF. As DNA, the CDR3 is TGCGCCAGCAGCCAAGAGACAGGGGGCGCGGGGCAGCCCCAGCATTTT.

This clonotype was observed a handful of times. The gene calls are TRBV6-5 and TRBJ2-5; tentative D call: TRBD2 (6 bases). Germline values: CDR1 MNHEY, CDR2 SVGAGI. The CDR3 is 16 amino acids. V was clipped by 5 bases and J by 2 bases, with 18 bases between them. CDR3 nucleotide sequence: TGTGCCAGCAGTCGAGGGTTAGCGGCGATACAAGAGACCCAGTACTTC. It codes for CASSRGLAAIQETQYF.

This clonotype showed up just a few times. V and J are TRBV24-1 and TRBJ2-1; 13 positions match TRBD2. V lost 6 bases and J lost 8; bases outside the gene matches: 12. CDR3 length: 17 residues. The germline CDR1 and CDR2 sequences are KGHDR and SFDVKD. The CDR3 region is CATSPLGTSGDVDEQFF. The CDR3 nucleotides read TGTGCCACCAGTCCGCTGGGGACTAGCGGGGACGTCGATGAGCAGTTCTTC.

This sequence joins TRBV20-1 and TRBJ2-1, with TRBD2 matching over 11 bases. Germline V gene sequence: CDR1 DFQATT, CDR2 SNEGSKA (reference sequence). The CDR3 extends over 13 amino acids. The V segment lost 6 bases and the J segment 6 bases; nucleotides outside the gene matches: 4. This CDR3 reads CSAPTSGVNEQFF. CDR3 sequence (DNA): TGCAGTGCGCCGACTAGCGGGGTCAATGAGCAGTTCTTC.

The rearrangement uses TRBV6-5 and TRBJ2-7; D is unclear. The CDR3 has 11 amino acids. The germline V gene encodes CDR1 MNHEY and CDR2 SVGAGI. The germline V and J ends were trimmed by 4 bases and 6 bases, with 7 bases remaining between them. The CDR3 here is CASSWATEQYF. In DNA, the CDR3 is TGTGCCAGCAGTTGGGCGACCGAGCAGTACTTC.

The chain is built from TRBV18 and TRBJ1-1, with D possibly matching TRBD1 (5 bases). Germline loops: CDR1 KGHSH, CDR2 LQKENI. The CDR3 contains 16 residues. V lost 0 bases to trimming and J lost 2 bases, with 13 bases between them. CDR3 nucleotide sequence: TGTGCCAGCTCACCACCGAGTGGGGGATTCAACACTGAAGCTTTCTTT. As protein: CASSPPSGGFNTEAFF.

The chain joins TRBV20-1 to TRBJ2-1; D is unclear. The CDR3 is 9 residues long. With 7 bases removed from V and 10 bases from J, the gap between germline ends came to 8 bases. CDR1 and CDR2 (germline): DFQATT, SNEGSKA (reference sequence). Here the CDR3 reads CSGITEQFF. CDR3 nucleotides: TGCAGTGGCATCACCGAGCAGTTCTTC.

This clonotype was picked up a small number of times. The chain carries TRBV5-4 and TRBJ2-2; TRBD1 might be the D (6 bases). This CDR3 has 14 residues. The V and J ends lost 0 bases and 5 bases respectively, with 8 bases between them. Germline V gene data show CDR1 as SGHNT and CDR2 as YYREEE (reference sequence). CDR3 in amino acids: CASSLGGQTGELFF. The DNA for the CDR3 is TGTGCCAGCAGCTTGGGTGGACAGACCGGGGAGCTGTTTTTT.

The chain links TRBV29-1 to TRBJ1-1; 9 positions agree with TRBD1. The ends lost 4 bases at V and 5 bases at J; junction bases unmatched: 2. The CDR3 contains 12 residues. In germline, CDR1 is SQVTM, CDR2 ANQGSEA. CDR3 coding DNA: TGCAGCGTTGGGGACAGGGAGACTGAAGCTTTCTTT. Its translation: CSVGDRETEAFF.

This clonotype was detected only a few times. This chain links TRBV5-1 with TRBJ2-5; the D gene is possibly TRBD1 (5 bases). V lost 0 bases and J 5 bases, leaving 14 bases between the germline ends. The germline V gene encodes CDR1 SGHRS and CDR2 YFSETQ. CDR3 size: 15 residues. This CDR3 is CASSLAGPGRETQYF. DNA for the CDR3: TGCGCCAGCAGCTTGGCCGGGCCAGGGCGCGAGACCCAGTACTTC. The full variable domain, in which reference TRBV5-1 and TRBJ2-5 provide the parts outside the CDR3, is KAGVTQTPRYLIKTRGQQVTLSCSPISGHRSVSWYQQTPGQGLQFLFEYFSETQRNKGNFPGRFSGRQFSNSRSEMNVSTLELGDSALYLCASSLAGPGRETQYFGPGTRLLVL.

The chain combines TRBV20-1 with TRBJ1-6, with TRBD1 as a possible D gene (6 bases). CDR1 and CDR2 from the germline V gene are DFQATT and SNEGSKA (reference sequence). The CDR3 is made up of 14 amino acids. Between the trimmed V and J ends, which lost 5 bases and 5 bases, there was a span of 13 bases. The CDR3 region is CSAEADRHNSPLHF. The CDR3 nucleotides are TGCAGTGCTGAAGCGGACAGACATAATTCACCCCTCCACTTT.